This T cell receptor beta chain was sequenced in a study of Ad26.COV2.S vaccination and SARS-CoV-2 variants. Treatment noted: about 20 received Ad26.COV2.S at low or high dose, single or two shots; about 5 received placebo; per-sample allocation not given. Sampling took place 63 days after the first vaccine or placebo injection. Clones were read by immunoSEQ multiplex PCR, and TCRdb kept only the in-frame ones, dropping some. The data contain some 370,000 clones, roughly 80% of them seen just once; the ten biggest clones take up about 7.4%. The trim removed 2 bases at V and 10 bases at J, leaving 11 bases unmatched. Germline V gene sequence: CDR1 WNHNN, CDR2 SYGVQD (reference sequence). CDR3 length equals 15 residues.

The sequence came from a person between 18 and 59 years old who received the Ad26.COV2.S COVID-19 vaccine or a placebo. This sequence joins TRBV10-1 and TRBJ2-7; 10 nucleotides line up with TRBD2. Source: peripheral blood, taken in a trial of Ad26.COV2.S vaccine versus placebo. CDR3 sequence (DNA): TGCGCCAGCAGTGAGAGGGCTAGCGGGGGATCGGCACAGTACTTC. It encodes CASSERASGGSAQYF.